This T cell receptor (beta chain) is from a study of cytomegalovirus exposure and HLA in healthy donors. Study conclusions and caveats: With DRB1 most and HLA-C fewest, TCR association rates differed between HLA loci in a later analysis.

PCR primers comprised 60 Vbeta and 13 Jbeta primers. TCRdb keeps only in-frame clones here, not all; method: immunoSEQ multiplex PCR. The table records roughly 100,000 clones, approximately 75% of them present only once. CDR3 length: 14 residues. Germline CDR1 SGHAT, CDR2 FQNNGV. Trimming removed 4 bases at V and 8 bases at J, with 17 bases between. Of note for this clone: Its target is not known.

This chain connects TRBV11-2 to TRBJ1-1; perhaps TRBD1 as D (5 bases). The sample comprised PBMCs. This TCR was sampled from a woman aged 40 to 50 in good health and CMV-seronegative. The CDR3 nucleotides read TGTGCCAGCAGCTCTTGGGAGGGTGGGGGAGAAGCTTTCTTT. This translates into CASSSWEGGGEAFF.